The rows below give T cell receptor beta chains drawn from one sample of a study of CD8 T cells in ankylosing spondylitis. One entry per CDR3 protein results from TCRdb running MiXCR on the 5' RACE reads. This sample has 200,000 to 250,000 distinct CDR3 sequences, with approximately 20% found just once. Sequenced input: blood, either unsorted or a sorted T cell fraction (not recorded which). Receptors originate from a male donor with ankylosing spondylitis. Both conserved end residues are part of each CDR3. Fields, in order: clone size, J gene, D gene, V gene, CDR3 protein, CDR3 DNA. The D gene is left open where the match is weak. Expanded clones get a size class; other rows say once, few or many, or leave the size out.

many	TRBJ2-7	NA	TRBV5-1	CASTYLGPYEQYF	TGCGCCAGCACCTATCTGGGGCCCTACGAGCAGTACTTC
NA	TRBJ2-7	NA	TRBV27	CASSSGPHTTYEQYF	TGTGCCAGCAGTTCGGGGCCACACACGACCTACGAGCAGTACTTC
many	TRBJ2-3	NA	TRBV12-3/TRBV12-4	CASSLWIRDSGTDTQYF	TGTGCCAGCAGTCTATGGATTAGGGACTCCGGGACAGATACGCAGTATTTT
NA	TRBJ1-1	NA	TRBV6-6	CASSYVDSSEAFF	TGTGCCAGCAGTTACGTCGACAGTTCTGAAGCTTTCTTT
few	TRBJ2-2	TRBD2	TRBV20-1	CSARDTASGVANTGELFF	TGCAGTGCTAGAGATACCGCTAGCGGGGTCGCGAACACCGGGGAGCTGTTTTTT
NA	TRBJ2-3	TRBD2	TRBV30	CAWNSGSEDTQYF	TGTGCCTGGAACAGCGGGAGTGAAGATACGCAGTATTTT
many	TRBJ2-2	TRBD2	TRBV7-8	CASSPGTSGRLWTGELFF	TGTGCCAGCAGCCCCGGGACTAGCGGGAGGCTTTGGACCGGGGAGCTGTTTTTT
few	TRBJ1-4	TRBD1	TRBV5-1	CASSRGQGALKLFF	TGCGCCAGCAGCCGTGGACAGGGGGCCCTTAAACTGTTTTTT
few	TRBJ2-1	TRBD2	TRBV4-3	CASSQDGSGNYNEQFF	TGCGCCAGCAGCCAAGATGGTAGCGGGAACTACAATGAGCAGTTCTTC
NA	TRBJ2-7	TRBD1	TRBV12-3/TRBV12-4	CASSSGQGTYEQYF	TGTGCCAGCAGTTCCGGACAGGGAACCTACGAGCAGTACTTC
few	TRBJ2-1	TRBD1	TRBV5-1	CASSLTQGAYNEQFF	TGCGCCAGCAGCTTAACCCAGGGGGCCTACAATGAGCAGTTCTTC
NA	TRBJ2-1	NA	TRBV12-3/TRBV12-4	CASSPPGTAYNEQFF	TGTGCCAGCAGTCCCCCCGGGACGGCGTACAATGAGCAGTTCTTC
NA	TRBJ2-1	NA	TRBV28	CADGDLTYNEQFF	TGTGCCGACGGGGATCTAACCTACAATGAGCAGTTCTTC
NA	TRBJ1-1	TRBD1	TRBV3-1	CASSLLTGQDEAFF	TGTGCCAGCAGCCTACTGACCGGACAGGATGAAGCTTTCTTT
few	TRBJ2-2	NA	TRBV27	CASSLSGGGYGELFF	TGTGCCAGCAGTTTATCGGGGGGGGGCTACGGGGAGCTGTTTTTT
few	TRBJ2-7	NA	TRBV11-1	CASSFEQGPYEQYF	TGTGCCAGCAGCTTCGAACAGGGACCCTACGAGCAGTACTTC
many	TRBJ2-1	NA	TRBV29-1	CSVEGPDEQFF	TGCAGCGTTGAAGGTCCCGATGAGCAGTTCTTC
few	TRBJ2-1	NA	TRBV7-3	CASSLSGEWGSYNEQFF	TGTGCCAGCAGCCTCTCTGGGGAGTGGGGCTCCTACAATGAGCAGTTCTTC
NA	TRBJ2-3	NA	TRBV4-1	CASSQVYLATDTQYF	TGCGCCAGCAGCCAAGTGTATTTGGCCACAGATACGCAGTATTTT
NA	TRBJ1-5	TRBD1	TRBV28	CASSQQGASNQPQHF	TGTGCCAGCAGTCAACAGGGGGCAAGCAATCAGCCCCAGCATTTT
NA	TRBJ1-1	NA	TRBV5-4	CASSLWASPGLAFF	TGTGCCAGCAGCCTTTGGGCCTCACCAGGTTTAGCTTTCTTT
NA	TRBJ2-7	NA	TRBV2	CASGPAEQYF	TGTGCCAGCGGGCCGGCGGAGCAGTACTTC
NA	TRBJ1-1	NA	TRBV5-6	CASSDYDTEAFF	TGTGCCAGCAGCGACTATGACACTGAAGCTTTCTTT
few	TRBJ2-5	NA	TRBV24-1	CATSDLKDGQETQYF	TGTGCCACCAGTGATTTGAAGGACGGACAAGAGACCCAGTACTTC
few	TRBJ2-7	TRBD2	TRBV3-1	CASSPGLAGGLPYEQYF	TGTGCCAGCAGCCCTGGACTAGCGGGAGGCCTTCCCTACGAGCAGTACTTC
NA	TRBJ2-1	TRBD2	TRBV18	CASSPLLAGEVEQFF	TGTGCCAGCTCACCACTGCTAGCGGGAGAGGTTGAGCAGTTCTTC
many	TRBJ2-5	TRBD2	TRBV7-9	CASSLAAGVLQETQYF	TGTGCCAGCAGCTTAGCAGCGGGAGTACTCCAAGAGACCCAGTACTTC
NA	TRBJ2-1	NA	TRBV12-3/TRBV12-4	CASSLAQPGRGESSYNEQFF	TGTGCCAGCAGTTTAGCGCAGCCAGGTAGGGGGGAGAGCTCCTACAATGAGCAGTTCTTC
NA	TRBJ2-7	NA	TRBV4-1	CASSQAGTEQYF	TGCGCCAGCAGCCAAGCGGGAACCGAGCAGTACTTC
NA	TRBJ2-1	TRBD2	TRBV11-1	CASSSPPGEGAGGVYNEQFF	TGTGCCAGCAGCTCCCCTCCAGGGGAGGGAGCGGGAGGCGTCTACAATGAGCAGTTCTTC
few	TRBJ1-1	NA	TRBV19	CASLQGPFEAFF	TGTGCCAGTCTCCAGGGGCCTTTTGAAGCTTTCTTT
NA	TRBJ2-4	NA	TRBV12-3/TRBV12-4	CASSLSGIQYF	TGTGCCAGCAGTTTATCTGGCATTCAGTACTTC
few	TRBJ1-1	NA	TRBV5-1	CASSSPVEEEAFF	TGCGCCAGCAGCTCTCCCGTGGAGGAAGAAGCTTTCTTT
NA	TRBJ1-1	TRBD1	TRBV11-1	CASSSLHTGGAQNTEAFF	TGTGCCAGCAGCTCCTTACATACAGGGGGCGCCCAGAACACTGAAGCTTTCTTT
NA	TRBJ2-2	NA	TRBV27	CASSLIPAPGELFF	TGTGCCAGCAGTTTAATCCCGGCTCCCGGGGAGCTGTTTTTT
NA	TRBJ2-1	TRBD2	TRBV12-3/TRBV12-4	CASSLVVVAGNEQFF	TGTGCCAGCAGTTTAGTAGTGGTAGCGGGCAATGAGCAGTTCTTC
few	TRBJ2-1	TRBD2	TRBV14	CASSLISGISYNEQFF	TGTGCCAGCAGCCTGATTAGCGGGATCTCCTACAATGAGCAGTTCTTC
NA	TRBJ1-6	NA	TRBV27	CASSPGSLFNSPLHF	TGTGCCAGCAGCCCAGGGTCCTTGTTTAATTCACCCCTCCACTTT
NA	TRBJ1-4	TRBD1	TRBV27	CASSLQGSNEKLFF	TGTGCCAGCAGCCTACAGGGGTCTAATGAAAAACTGTTTTTT
NA	TRBJ2-1	NA	TRBV7-2	CASSPEGSPIYNEQFF	TGTGCCAGCAGCCCCGAGGGGAGCCCCATCTACAATGAGCAGTTCTTC
few	TRBJ2-3	NA	TRBV6-6	CASSTAGDTQYF	TGTGCCAGCAGTACAGCGGGAGATACGCAGTATTTT
few	TRBJ2-7	TRBD2	TRBV4-2	CASSQGTSVLPVEQYF	TGTGCCAGCAGCCAGGGGACTAGCGTCTTGCCAGTTGAGCAGTACTTC
NA	TRBJ2-5	NA	TRBV7-9	CASSQPSWAQETQYF	TGTGCCAGCAGCCAACCAAGTTGGGCCCAAGAGACCCAGTACTTC
few	TRBJ1-3	NA	TRBV10-2	CASSESRSGNTIYF	TGCGCCAGCAGTGAGTCCCGCTCTGGAAACACCATATATTTT
NA	TRBJ2-7	NA	TRBV15	CATSRDRSGSSHEQYF	TGTGCCACCAGCAGAGATCGGTCAGGGTCTTCCCACGAGCAGTACTTC
few	TRBJ2-7	NA	TRBV20-1	CSARPRAGYEQYF	TGCAGTGCCCGGCCGAGGGCCGGCTACGAGCAGTACTTC
NA	TRBJ2-1	TRBD2	TRBV7-9	CASSRLAGAYNEQFF	TGTGCCAGCAGCCGACTAGCGGGGGCTTACAATGAGCAGTTCTTC
few	TRBJ1-5	NA	TRBV4-1	CASSQEPLYSNQPQHF	TGCGCCAGCAGCCAAGAGCCACTTTATAGCAATCAGCCCCAGCATTTT